One sample yielded the 27 T cell receptor beta chains listed below, sequenced in a study of T-cell memory formation after mild COVID-19. TCRdb re-derived calls from the 5' RACE reads in MiXCR, one entry per CDR3 protein. The table includes 89,000 or so distinct CDR3 sequences, over 10% detected once. Sequences were obtained from PBMCs or a T cell subset sorted from them (not recorded which). The receptors here all came from a young man who had mild COVID-19 (a few samples of this study predate the infection). Cell type and time point are not known.

The rearrangement uses TRBV11-2 and TRBJ2-3; D is tentatively TRBD1 or TRBD2 (5 bases each). The CDR3 extends over 18 amino acids. Germline CDR1 and CDR2: SGHAT and FQNNGV. The V and J ends lost 2 bases and 2 bases respectively, with 20 bases between them. The CDR3 is CASSLLLGTPPHTDTQYF. Here the CDR3 DNA reads TGTGCCAGCAGCTTACTCCTGGGGACCCCCCCACACACAGATACGCAGTATTTT.

This clonotype showed up just a few times. V usage is TRBV6-5 and J usage is TRBJ2-5; D is tentatively TRBD1 or TRBD2 (6 bases each). Trimming took 3 bases from V and 2 from J, leaving 10 bases between them. Germline V gene lookup returns CDR1 MNHEY and CDR2 SVGAGI. The CDR3 runs 14 residues. The DNA of the CDR3 is TGTGCCAGCAGTTATGGGGGGCAGCAAGAGACCCAGTACTTC. It encodes CASSYGGQQETQYF.

This clonotype was picked up a small number of times. This rearrangement joins TRBV12-3 or TRBV12-4 to TRBJ2-1; D is undetermined. This CDR3 has 15 residues. Between the trimmed V and J ends, which lost 2 bases and 2 bases, there was a span of 10 bases. The CDR3 nucleotides are TGTGCCAGCAGTTTATACAGTGCTCCCTACAATGAGCAGTTCTTC. Amino acids: CASSLYSAPYNEQFF.

As DNA, the CDR3 is TGTGCCAGCAGCTGGGACAAGGAGACGAACACCGGGGAGCTGTTTTTT. It codes for CASSWDKETNTGELFF. The V and J genes are TRBV11-2 and TRBJ2-2, with D tentatively TRBD1 (6 bases). Trimming took 4 bases from V and 0 from J, leaving 12 bases between them. CDR1 and CDR2 (germline): SGHAT, FQNNGV. This CDR3 spans 16 amino acids.

This clonotype was counted only a few times. This chain connects TRBV27 to TRBJ1-5; D is unresolved. CDR3 length: 13 amino acids. Trimming removed 8 bases from V and 0 bases from J, with 8 bases in between. Germline loops: CDR1 MNHEY, CDR2 SMNVEV (reference sequence). CDR3 in amino acids: CASGLYSNQPQHF. DNA for the CDR3: TGTGCCAGCGGCTTGTATAGCAATCAGCCCCAGCATTTT.

This clonotype was detected only a few times. V and J are TRBV29-1 and TRBJ2-1, with TRBD1 matching over 7 bases. Per germline, CDR1 SQVTM and CDR2 ANQGSEA. The J segment lost 6 bases and the V segment lost 4 bases, leaving 6 bases of the junction unmatched. CDR3 size: 13 residues. CDR3 in DNA: TGCAGCGTTGTGGGACAGAACTCCAATGAGCAGTTCTTC. Its protein is CSVVGQNSNEQFF.

This sequence joins TRBV6-5 and TRBJ2-5; a possible D gene is TRBD1 (5 bases). Trimming stripped 7 bases from V and 1 base from J, with 13 bases between. Germline values: CDR1 MNHEY, CDR2 SVGAGI. The CDR3 is 14 residues long. The CDR3 reads CASKPGSVQETQYF. For the CDR3, the DNA is TGTGCCAGCAAGCCAGGGTCGGTCCAAGAGACCCAGTACTTC.

This clonotype was recorded a few times. The chain joins TRBV6-1 to TRBJ1-2; no clear D gene. Deletions cut 1 base from V and 1 base from J, with 13 bases between. Germline CDR1 MNHNS, CDR2 SASEGT. This CDR3 has 16 amino acids. The CDR3 is CASSEVGSGFNYGYTF. The DNA for the CDR3 is TGTGCCAGCAGTGAAGTAGGGAGTGGGTTTAACTATGGCTACACCTTC.

This clonotype was recorded a few times. The V and J genes are TRBV5-1 and TRBJ1-6; D possibly corresponds to TRBD1 (5 bases). Trimming left V 4 bases short and J 9 bases short, with 20 bases between. Germline CDR1 is SGHRS and CDR2 is YFSETQ. The CDR3 has 16 residues. The CDR3 is CASSLHKQEYPSPLHF. In DNA, the CDR3 is TGCGCCAGCAGCCTGCACAAACAGGAATACCCTTCACCCCTCCACTTT. Together with reference TRBV5-1 and TRBJ1-6, the CDR3 gives the full variable domain: KAGVTQTPRYLIKTRGQQVTLSCSPISGHRSVSWYQQTPGQGLQFLFEYFSETQRNKGNFPGRFSGRQFSNSRSEMNVSTLELGDSALYLCASSLHKQEYPSPLHFGNGTRLTVT.

The J gene is TRBJ2-4, the V gene TRBV11-2; 14 bases fit TRBD2. CDR3 length: 16 amino acids. Trimming cost V 4 bases and J 6 bases; bases outside gene matches: 5. CDR1 SGHAT and CDR2 FQNNGV come from the germline V gene. The CDR3 DNA reads as TGTGCCAGCAGCTCTGGACTAGCGGGGGGTGGAAACATTCAGTACTTC. This encodes CASSSGLAGGGNIQYF.

V and J are TRBV27 and TRBJ1-1; D is possibly TRBD1 (5 bases). Germline V gives CDR1 MNHEY, CDR2 SMNVEV (reference sequence). V was cut by 5 bases and J by 3 bases, with 13 bases left in between. The CDR3 has 14 amino acids. The CDR3 is CASSVGGGDTEAFF. The CDR3 nucleotides read TGTGCCAGCAGTGTAGGCGGGGGGGACACTGAAGCTTTCTTT.

J is TRBJ2-7 and V is TRBV29-1; 10 positions agree with TRBD2. The germline gives CDR1 SQVTM, CDR2 ANQGSEA. This CDR3 spans 15 amino acids. V shed 6 bases, J shed 0 bases, and the junction held 8 bases outside the gene matches. The CDR3, as DNA: TGCAGCGTCATAGCGGGGGGCGAGAGCTCCTACGAGCAGTACGTC. As protein: CSVIAGGESSYEQYV.

This rearrangement joins TRBV12-3 or TRBV12-4 to TRBJ2-2; perhaps TRBD1 as D (6 bases). The V gene lost 7 bases and the J gene lost 3 bases, with 21 bases spanning the gap. The CDR3 totals 17 residues. The CDR3 loop reads CASNLDSYRVDTGELFF. The CDR3 DNA is TGTGCCAGCAACCTGGACAGTTACCGAGTGGACACCGGGGAGCTGTTTTTT.

The chain recombines TRBV4-3 with TRBJ1-2, with 8 bases fitting TRBD1. V was clipped by 4 bases and J by 4 bases; unmatched bases: 5. The CDR3 sequence is 14 residues long. Germline V gene sequence: CDR1 LGHNA, CDR2 YSLEER. This chain's CDR3 is CASSLGQGPYGYTF. As DNA, the CDR3 is TGCGCCAGCAGCCTAGGACAGGGTCCCTATGGCTACACCTTC.

The rearrangement joins TRBV25-1 to TRBJ1-2, with D unclear. This CDR3 has 12 residues. Germline V gives CDR1 MGHDK, CDR2 SYGVNS. V gave up 0 bases and J gave up 5 bases, with 4 bases separating them. CDR3 DNA: TGTGCCAGCAGTGAATACGAGTATGGCTACACCTTC. Translation: CASSEYEYGYTF.

This clonotype has more than one count but fewer than ten. The chain joins TRBV20-1 to TRBJ2-5; maybe TRBD1 (6 bases). V lost 0 bases and J lost 3, with 11 bases in between. The CDR3 is 14 residues long. Germline-derived CDR1 and CDR2 are DFQATT and SNEGSKA (reference sequence). The DNA for the CDR3 is TGCAGTGCTAGAGATTTACAGGGTAAAGAGACCCAGTACTTC. This sequence encodes CSARDLQGKETQYF.

The J gene is TRBJ2-7, the V gene TRBV29-1; 7 nucleotides agree with TRBD2. The CDR3 length is 12 residues. The germline gives CDR1 SQVTM, CDR2 ANQGSEA. Unmatched junction bases numbered 3, after V lost 3 bases and J lost 4 bases. CDR3 in amino acids: CSVEGSGYEQYF. CDR3 DNA: TGCAGCGTTGAGGGTAGCGGGTACGAGCAGTACTTC.

This clonotype has more than one count but fewer than ten. CDR3 nucleotide sequence: TGCGCCAGCAGCCAAGAAGTGACAGTATATGGCTACACCTTC. Translation: CASSQEVTVYGYTF. This chain links TRBV4-1 with TRBJ1-2, with D maybe TRBD1 (5 bases). The length of the CDR3 is 14 residues. Per the germline V gene, CDR1 is MGHRA and CDR2 is YSYEKL. V lost 0 bases and J lost 5, with 10 bases in between.

The rearrangement uses TRBV7-3 and TRBJ2-2, with TRBD1 matching over 9 bases. There are 16 residues in the CDR3. Germline loops: CDR1 SGHTA, CDR2 FQGTGA. The J segment lost 6 bases and the V segment lost 4 bases, leaving 9 bases of the junction unmatched. The CDR3 sequence: CASSSVRTGDPGELFF. DNA for the CDR3: TGTGCCAGCAGCTCTGTCCGGACAGGGGATCCCGGGGAGCTGTTTTTT.

This chain links TRBV6-1 with TRBJ2-7; D perhaps matches TRBD1 (5 bases). CDR3 length equals 14 residues. Germline lookup yields CDR1 MNHNS and CDR2 SASEGT. V was pared by 3 bases and J by 2 bases, with 11 bases between. For the CDR3, the DNA is TGTGCCAGCAGTGAGAAGGGGCGTCCCTACGAGCAGTACTTC. Protein: CASSEKGRPYEQYF.

This sequence joins TRBV4-3 and TRBJ1-5, with TRBD1 identical over 8 bases. Germline-derived CDR1 and CDR2 are LGHNA and YSLEER. Germline trimming cut 5 bases from V and 7 bases from J; bases unmatched to any gene: 7. This CDR3 is 14 amino acids long. CDR3 protein: CASSAGTGEQPQHF. Here the CDR3 DNA reads TGCGCCAGCAGCGCTGGGACAGGTGAACAGCCCCAGCATTTT.

The chain joins TRBV10-3 to TRBJ1-4; 9 bases agree with TRBD1. The CDR3 extends over 14 amino acids. The V and J ends lost 5 bases and 8 bases, in that order; junction bases with no gene match: 6. Germline values: CDR1 ENHRY, CDR2 SYGVKD. The CDR3 loop is CAISPGTGKEKLFF. CDR3 coding DNA: TGTGCCATCAGTCCTGGGACAGGGAAGGAAAAACTGTTTTTT.

Written as DNA, the CDR3 is TGTGCCAGCAGCTCAACCGGGACTAGCGGAGGCACAGATACGCAGTATTTT. This translates into CASSSTGTSGGTDTQYF. The chain couples TRBV7-9 to TRBJ2-3; 11 nucleotides agree with TRBD2. V gave up 4 bases and J gave up 1 base; unmatched junction bases: 7. CDR1 is SEHNR and CDR2 is FQNEAQ in the germline V gene (reference sequence). CDR3 length: 17 amino acids.

The chain links TRBV3-1 to TRBJ2-7, with D possibly being TRBD1 (6 bases). The V end was cut by 2 bases, the J end by 4 bases, with 27 bases between. Germline V CDR1 and CDR2: LGHDT, YNNKEL (reference sequence). The CDR3 is made up of 19 amino acids. The CDR3 here is CASSQTTTYRESLSYEQYV. CDR3 DNA sequence: TGTGCCAGCAGCCAAACCACCACATACAGGGAGTCTCTTAGTTACGAGCAGTACGTC.

This clonotype was seen many times. The chain uses TRBV4-1 and TRBJ2-3; possibly TRBD1 for D (5 bases). The CDR3 covers 16 residues. Germline lookup yields CDR1 MGHRA and CDR2 YSYEKL. V was trimmed by 4 bases and J by 0 bases, leaving 14 bases between them. The CDR3 loop reads CASSPLGQGSTDTQYF. DNA of the CDR3: TGCGCCAGCAGCCCCCTAGGGCAGGGAAGCACAGATACGCAGTATTTT.

V and J are TRBV27 and TRBJ1-4; D is undetermined. V lost 3 bases and J 4 bases, leaving 15 bases between the germline ends. Germline V gene data show CDR1 as MNHEY and CDR2 as SMNVEV (reference sequence). The CDR3 spans 16 residues. CDR3 loop: CASSFSRAASNEKLFF. For the CDR3, the DNA is TGTGCCAGCAGTTTTTCCCGGGCTGCGAGTAATGAAAAACTGTTTTTT. The complete variable domain, with remaining parts taken from reference TRBV27 and TRBJ1-4, reads EAQVTQNPRYLITVTGKKLTVTCSQNMNHEYMSWYRQDPGLGLRQIYYSMNVEVTDKGDVPEGYKVSRKEKRNFPLILESPSPNQTSLYFCASSFSRAASNEKLFFGSGTQLSVL.

V and J are TRBV12-3 or TRBV12-4 and TRBJ2-7, with D maybe TRBD2 (7 bases). V lost 5 bases, J lost 4 bases, and 18 bases lay in between. CDR3 size: 15 residues. The chain's CDR3 is CASSDRGGGNYEQYF. In nucleotides, the CDR3 is TGTGCCAGCAGTGACCGAGGGGGGGGTAATTACGAGCAGTACTTC.